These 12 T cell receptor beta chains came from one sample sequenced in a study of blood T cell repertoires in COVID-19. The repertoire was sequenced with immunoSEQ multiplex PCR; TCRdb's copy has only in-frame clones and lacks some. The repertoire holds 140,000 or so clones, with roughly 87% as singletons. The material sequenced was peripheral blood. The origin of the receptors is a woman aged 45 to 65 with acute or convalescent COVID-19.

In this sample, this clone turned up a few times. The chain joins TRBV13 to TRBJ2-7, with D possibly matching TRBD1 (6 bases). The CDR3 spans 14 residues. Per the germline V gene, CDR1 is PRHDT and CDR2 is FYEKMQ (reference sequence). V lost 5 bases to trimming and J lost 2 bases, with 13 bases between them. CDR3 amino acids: CASSRRTETYEQYF. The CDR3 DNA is TGTGCCAGCAGCCGGAGGACAGAGACCTACGAGCAGTACTTC.

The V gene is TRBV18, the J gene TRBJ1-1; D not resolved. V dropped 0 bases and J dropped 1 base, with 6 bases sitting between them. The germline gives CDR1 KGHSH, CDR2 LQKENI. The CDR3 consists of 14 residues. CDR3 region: CASSPPRGNTEAFF. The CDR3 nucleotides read TGTGCCAGCTCACCACCCCGGGGGAACACTGAAGCTTTCTTT.

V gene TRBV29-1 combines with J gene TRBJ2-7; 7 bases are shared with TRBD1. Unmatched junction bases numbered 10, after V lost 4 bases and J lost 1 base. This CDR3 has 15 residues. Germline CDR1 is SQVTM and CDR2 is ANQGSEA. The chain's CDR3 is CSVAPPQGRSYEQYF. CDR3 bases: TGCAGCGTTGCCCCCCCACAGGGGAGATCCTACGAGCAGTACTTC.

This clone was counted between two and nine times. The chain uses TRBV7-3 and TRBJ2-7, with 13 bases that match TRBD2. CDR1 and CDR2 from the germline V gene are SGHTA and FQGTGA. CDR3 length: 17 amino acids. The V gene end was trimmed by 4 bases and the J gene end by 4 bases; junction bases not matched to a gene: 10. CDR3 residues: CASSWNGLAGAGYEQYF. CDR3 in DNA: TGTGCCAGCAGCTGGAACGGACTAGCGGGAGCAGGTTACGAGCAGTACTTC.

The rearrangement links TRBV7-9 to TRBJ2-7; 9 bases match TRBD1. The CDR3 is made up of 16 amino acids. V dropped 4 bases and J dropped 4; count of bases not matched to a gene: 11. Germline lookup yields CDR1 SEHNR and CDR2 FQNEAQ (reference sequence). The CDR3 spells CASSYATPGQGYEQYF. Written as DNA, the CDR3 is TGTGCCAGCAGCTACGCTACACCGGGACAGGGTTACGAGCAGTACTTC.

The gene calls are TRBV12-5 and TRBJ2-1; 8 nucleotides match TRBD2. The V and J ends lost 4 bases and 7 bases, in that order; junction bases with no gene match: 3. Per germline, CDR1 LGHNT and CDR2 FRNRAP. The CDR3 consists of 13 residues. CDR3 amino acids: CASGSGLANEQFF. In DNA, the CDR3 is TGTGCTAGTGGTTCCGGACTAGCTAATGAGCAGTTCTTC.

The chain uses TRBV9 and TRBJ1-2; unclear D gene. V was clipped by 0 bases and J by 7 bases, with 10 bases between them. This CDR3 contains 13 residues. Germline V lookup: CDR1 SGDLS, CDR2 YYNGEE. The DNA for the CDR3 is TGTGCCAGCAGCGTAGGAGGCGGGTTTGGCTACACCTTC. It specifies CASSVGGGFGYTF.

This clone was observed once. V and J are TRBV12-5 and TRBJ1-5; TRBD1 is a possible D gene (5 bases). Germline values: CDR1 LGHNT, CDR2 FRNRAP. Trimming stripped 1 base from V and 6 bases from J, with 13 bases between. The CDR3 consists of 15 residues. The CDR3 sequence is CASGLDFQGSQPQHF. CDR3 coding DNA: TGTGCTAGTGGTTTGGACTTTCAGGGATCTCAGCCCCAGCATTTT.

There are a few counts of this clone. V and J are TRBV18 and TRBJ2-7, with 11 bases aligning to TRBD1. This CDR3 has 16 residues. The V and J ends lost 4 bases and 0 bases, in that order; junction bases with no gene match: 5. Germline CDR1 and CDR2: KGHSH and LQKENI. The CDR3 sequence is CASSLGTGGNSYEQYF. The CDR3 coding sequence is TGTGCCAGCTCACTGGGGACAGGGGGTAACTCCTACGAGCAGTACTTC.

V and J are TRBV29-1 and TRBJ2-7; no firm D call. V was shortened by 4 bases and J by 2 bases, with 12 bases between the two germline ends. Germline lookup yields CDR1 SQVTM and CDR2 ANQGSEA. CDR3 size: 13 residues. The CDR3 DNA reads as TGCAGCGTTGTACGAGACACCACCTACGAGCAGTACTTC. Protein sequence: CSVVRDTTYEQYF.

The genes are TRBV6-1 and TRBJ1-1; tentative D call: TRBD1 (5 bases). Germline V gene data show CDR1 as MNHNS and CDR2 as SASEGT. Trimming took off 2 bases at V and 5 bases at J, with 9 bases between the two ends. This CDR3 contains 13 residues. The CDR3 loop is CASSEYGGTEAFF. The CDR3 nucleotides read TGTGCCAGCAGTGAATATGGGGGGACTGAAGCTTTCTTT.

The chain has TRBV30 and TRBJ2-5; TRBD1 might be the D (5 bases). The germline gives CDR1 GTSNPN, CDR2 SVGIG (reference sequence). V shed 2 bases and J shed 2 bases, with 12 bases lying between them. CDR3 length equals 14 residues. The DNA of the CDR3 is TGTGCCTGGAGTTTCAGACAGATGCAAGAGACCCAGTACTTC. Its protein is CAWSFRQMQETQYF.